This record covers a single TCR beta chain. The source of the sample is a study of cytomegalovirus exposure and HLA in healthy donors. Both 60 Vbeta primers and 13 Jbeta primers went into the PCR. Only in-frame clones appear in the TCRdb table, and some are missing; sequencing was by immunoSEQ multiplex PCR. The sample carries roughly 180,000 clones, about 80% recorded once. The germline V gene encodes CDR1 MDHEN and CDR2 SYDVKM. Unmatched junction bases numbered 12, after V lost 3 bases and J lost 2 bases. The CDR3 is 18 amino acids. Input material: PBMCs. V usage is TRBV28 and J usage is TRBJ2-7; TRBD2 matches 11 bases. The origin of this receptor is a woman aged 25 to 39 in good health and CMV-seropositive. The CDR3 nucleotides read TGTGCCAGCAGTTTCCCCGCTTCTACTAGCGGGAGTCCCTACGAGCAGTACTTC. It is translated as CASSFPASTSGSPYEQYF.